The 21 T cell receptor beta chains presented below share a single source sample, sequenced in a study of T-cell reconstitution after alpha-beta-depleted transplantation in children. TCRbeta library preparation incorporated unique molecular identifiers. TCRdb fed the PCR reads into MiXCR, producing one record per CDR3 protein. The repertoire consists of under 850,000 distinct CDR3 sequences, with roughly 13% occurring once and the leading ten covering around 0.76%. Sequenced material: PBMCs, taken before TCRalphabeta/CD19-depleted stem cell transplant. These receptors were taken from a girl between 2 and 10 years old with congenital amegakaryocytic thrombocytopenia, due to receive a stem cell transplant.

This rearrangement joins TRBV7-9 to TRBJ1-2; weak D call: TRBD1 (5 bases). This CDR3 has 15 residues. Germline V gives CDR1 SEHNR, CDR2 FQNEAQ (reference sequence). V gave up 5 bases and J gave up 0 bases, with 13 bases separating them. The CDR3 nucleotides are TGTGCCAGCAGCCCCCCTCCGACAGCTAACTATGGCTACACCTTC. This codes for CASSPPPTANYGYTF.

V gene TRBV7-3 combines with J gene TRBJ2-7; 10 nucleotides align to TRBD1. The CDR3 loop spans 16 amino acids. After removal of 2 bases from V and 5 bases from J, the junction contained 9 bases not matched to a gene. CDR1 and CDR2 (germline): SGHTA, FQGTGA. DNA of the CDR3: TGTGCCAGCAGCTTATATCCGACAGGGGGCTCGGACGAGCAGTACTTC. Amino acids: CASSLYPTGGSDEQYF.

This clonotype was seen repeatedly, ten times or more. The CDR3 protein is CSASKGSYEQYF. CDR3 DNA sequence: TGCAGTGCTAGTAAGGGCTCCTACGAGCAGTACTTC. The chain links TRBV20-1 to TRBJ2-7, with D hard to call. V lost 3 bases and J lost 0, with 6 bases in between. This CDR3 comprises 12 residues. Germline V gene lookup returns CDR1 DFQATT and CDR2 SNEGSKA (reference sequence).

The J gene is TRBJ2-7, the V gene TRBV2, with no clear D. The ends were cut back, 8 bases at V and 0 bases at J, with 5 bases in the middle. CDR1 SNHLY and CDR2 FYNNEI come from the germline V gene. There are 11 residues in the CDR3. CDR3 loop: CASASSYEQYF. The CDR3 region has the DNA TGTGCCAGCGCGTCCTCCTACGAGCAGTACTTC. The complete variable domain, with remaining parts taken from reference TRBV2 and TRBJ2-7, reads EPEVTQTPSHQVTQMGQEVILRCVPISNHLYFYWYRQILGQKVEFLVSFYNNEISEKSEIFDDQFSVERPDGSNFTLKIRSTKLEDSAMYFCASASSYEQYFGPGTRLTVT.

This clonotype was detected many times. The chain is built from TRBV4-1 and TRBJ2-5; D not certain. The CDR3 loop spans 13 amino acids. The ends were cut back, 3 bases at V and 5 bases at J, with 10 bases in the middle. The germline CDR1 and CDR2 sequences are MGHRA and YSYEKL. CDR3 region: CASSQATWETQYF. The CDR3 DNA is TGCGCCAGCAGCCAGGCAACATGGGAGACCCAGTACTTC.

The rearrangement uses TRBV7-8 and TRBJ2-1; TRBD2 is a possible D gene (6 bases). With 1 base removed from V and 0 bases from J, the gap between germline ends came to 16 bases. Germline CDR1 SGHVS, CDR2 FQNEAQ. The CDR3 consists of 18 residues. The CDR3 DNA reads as TGTGCCAGCAGCTTAGTCGGTCGCGGGGTGGGCTCCTACAATGAGCAGTTCTTC. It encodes CASSLVGRGVGSYNEQFF.

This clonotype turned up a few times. This chain's CDR3 is CASKWGASYEQYF. The CDR3 DNA reads as TGCGCCAGCAAGTGGGGGGCCTCCTACGAGCAGTACTTC. The chain joins TRBV5-1 to TRBJ2-7; either TRBD1 or TRBD2 may supply D (6 bases each). CDR3 length: 13 residues. The V end was cut by 6 bases, the J end by 0 bases, with 10 bases between. Germline-derived CDR1 and CDR2 are SGHRS and YFSETQ.

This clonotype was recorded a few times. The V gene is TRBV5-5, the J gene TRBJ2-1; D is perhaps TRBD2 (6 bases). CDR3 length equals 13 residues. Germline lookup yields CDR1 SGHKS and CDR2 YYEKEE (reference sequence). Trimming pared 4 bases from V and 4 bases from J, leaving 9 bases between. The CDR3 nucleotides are TGTGCCAGCAGCACGGGAGTTTACAATGAGCAGTTCTTC. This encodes CASSTGVYNEQFF. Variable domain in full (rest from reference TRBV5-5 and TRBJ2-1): DAGVTQSPTHLIKTRGQQVTLRCSPISGHKSVSWYQQVLGQGPQFIFQYYEKEERGRGNFPDRFSARQFPNYSSELNVNALLLGDSALYLCASSTGVYNEQFFGPGTRLTVL.

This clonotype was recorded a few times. CDR3 amino acids: CASSAPISGNTIYF. The CDR3 nucleotides read TGTGCCAGCAGCGCTCCTATCTCTGGAAACACCATATATTTT. The chain joins TRBV7-9 to TRBJ1-3; D remains ambiguous. CDR3 length: 14 amino acids. V was cut by 5 bases and J by 0 bases, with 8 bases left in between. Germline-derived CDR1 and CDR2 are SEHNR and FQNEAQ (reference sequence).

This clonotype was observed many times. The CDR3 here is CASRILTDTQYF. DNA for the CDR3: TGTGCCAGCAGGATCCTCACAGATACGCAGTATTTT. The rearrangement links TRBV6-1 to TRBJ2-3; D ambiguous. Germline V gives CDR1 MNHNS, CDR2 SASEGT. The CDR3 is made up of 12 amino acids. Trimming cost V 6 bases and J 2 bases, with 6 bases left between them.

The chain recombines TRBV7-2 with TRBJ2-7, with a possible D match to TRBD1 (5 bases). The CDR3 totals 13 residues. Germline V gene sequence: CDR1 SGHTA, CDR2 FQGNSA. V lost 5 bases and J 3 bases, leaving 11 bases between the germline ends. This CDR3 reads CASSRPRDYEQYF. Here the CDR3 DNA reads TGTGCCAGCAGCCGCCCCAGGGACTACGAGCAGTACTTC.

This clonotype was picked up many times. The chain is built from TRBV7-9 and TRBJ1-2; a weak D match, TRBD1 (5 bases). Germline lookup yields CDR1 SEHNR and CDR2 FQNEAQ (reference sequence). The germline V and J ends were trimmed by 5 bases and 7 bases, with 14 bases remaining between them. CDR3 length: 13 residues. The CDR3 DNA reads TGTGCCAGCAGCCCACCGTCAGGGCCTGGCTACACCTTC. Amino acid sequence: CASSPPSGPGYTF.

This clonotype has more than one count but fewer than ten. Here the CDR3 DNA reads TGTGCCAGCAGCCAAACAGGGTTTAATCAGCCCCAGCATTTT. This codes for CASSQTGFNQPQHF. The chain employs TRBV3-1 and TRBJ1-5, with D possibly matching TRBD1 (6 bases). The CDR3 is 14 residues long. The V and J ends lost 2 bases and 4 bases respectively, with 9 bases between them. Germline V gene lookup returns CDR1 LGHDT and CDR2 YNNKEL (reference sequence).

CDR3 residues: CASSVVGNAYEQYF. In nucleotides, the CDR3 is TGTGCCAGCAGCGTAGTAGGGAACGCCTACGAGCAGTACTTC. The chain joins TRBV9 to TRBJ2-7, with no clear D. Germline loops: CDR1 SGDLS, CDR2 YYNGEE. The CDR3 is 14 amino acids. V lost 0 bases and J 2 bases, leaving 9 bases between the germline ends.

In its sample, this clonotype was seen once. The CDR3 DNA reads TGTGCCAGCAGTCGTACAGGACACAATGAGCAGTTCTTC. This gives the protein CASSRTGHNEQFF. This chain uses TRBV12-3 or TRBV12-4 with TRBJ2-1; possibly TRBD1 for D (5 bases). The CDR3 extends over 13 amino acids. Trimming left V 5 bases short and J 5 bases short, with 10 bases between.

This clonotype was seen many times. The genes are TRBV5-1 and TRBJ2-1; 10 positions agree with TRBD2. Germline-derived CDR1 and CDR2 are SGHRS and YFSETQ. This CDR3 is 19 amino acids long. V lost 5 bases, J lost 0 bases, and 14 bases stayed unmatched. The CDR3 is CASSHLGLAGEGSYNEQFF. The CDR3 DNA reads TGCGCCAGCAGTCATTTGGGGCTAGCGGGAGAGGGCTCCTACAATGAGCAGTTCTTC.

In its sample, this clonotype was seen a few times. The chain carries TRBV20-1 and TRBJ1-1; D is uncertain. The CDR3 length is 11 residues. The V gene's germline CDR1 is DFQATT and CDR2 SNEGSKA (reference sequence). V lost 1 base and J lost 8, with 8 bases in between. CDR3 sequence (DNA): TGCAGTGCTAGAGTTTTCACAGAAGCTTTCTTT. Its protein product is CSARVFTEAFF.

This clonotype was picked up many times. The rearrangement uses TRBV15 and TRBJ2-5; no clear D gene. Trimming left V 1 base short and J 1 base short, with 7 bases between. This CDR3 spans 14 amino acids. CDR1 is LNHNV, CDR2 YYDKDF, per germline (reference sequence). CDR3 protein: CATSRGSSQETQYF. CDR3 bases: TGTGCCACCAGCAGAGGCAGCAGCCAAGAGACCCAGTACTTC.

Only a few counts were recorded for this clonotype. The CDR3 region has the DNA TGTGCCAGCAGTTCCGGGGGGAGTGAGCAGTTCTTC. Its protein product is CASSSGGSEQFF. This chain links TRBV12-3 or TRBV12-4 with TRBJ2-1; TRBD2 agrees at 7 bases. V gave up 4 bases and J gave up 9 bases; unmatched junction bases: 3. The CDR3 extends over 12 amino acids.

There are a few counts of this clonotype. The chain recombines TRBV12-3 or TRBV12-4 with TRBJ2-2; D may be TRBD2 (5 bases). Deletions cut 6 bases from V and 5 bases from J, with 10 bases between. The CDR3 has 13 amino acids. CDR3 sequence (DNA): TGTGCCAGCAGCCGTACTAGTACCGGGGAGCTGTTTTTT. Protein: CASSRTSTGELFF.

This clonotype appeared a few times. The CDR3 DNA reads TGCGCCAGCAGCCCCGCGGTAGCGGGACCGTCAGATACGCAGTATTTT. It encodes CASSPAVAGPSDTQYF. The V and J genes are TRBV5-1 and TRBJ2-3, with 8 bases matching TRBD2. This CDR3 region has 16 residues. Germline values: CDR1 SGHRS, CDR2 YFSETQ. J gave up 4 bases and V 4 bases, and 11 bases lay outside the gene matches. The variable domain in full, with the rest retrieved from reference TRBV5-1 and TRBJ2-3, is KAGVTQTPRYLIKTRGQQVTLSCSPISGHRSVSWYQQTPGQGLQFLFEYFSETQRNKGNFPGRFSGRQFSNSRSEMNVSTLELGDSALYLCASSPAVAGPSDTQYFGPGTRLTVL.